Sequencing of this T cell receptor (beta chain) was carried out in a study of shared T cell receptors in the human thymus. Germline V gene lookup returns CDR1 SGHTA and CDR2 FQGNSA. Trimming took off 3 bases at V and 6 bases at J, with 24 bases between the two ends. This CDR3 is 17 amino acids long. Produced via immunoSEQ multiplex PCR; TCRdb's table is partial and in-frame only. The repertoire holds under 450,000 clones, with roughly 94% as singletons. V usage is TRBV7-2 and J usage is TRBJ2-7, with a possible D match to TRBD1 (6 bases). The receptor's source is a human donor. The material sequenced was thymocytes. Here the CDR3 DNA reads TGTGCCAGCAGCTTTCGTCGGACAGCCCTTCCCTACGGCGAGCAGTACTTC. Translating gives CASSFRRTALPYGEQYF.